A single sample is the source of the 25 T cell receptor beta chains below, sequenced in a study of cytomegalovirus exposure and HLA in healthy donors. PCR was performed using 60 Vbeta and 13 Jbeta primers. This table comes from immunoSEQ multiplex PCR, and its TCRdb copy is limited to in-frame clones, with some not included. The sample lists around 180,000 clones, 70% to 85% occurring once. Source material: PBMCs. Source of these receptors: a woman aged 25 to 39 in good health and CMV-seropositive.

The rearrangement uses TRBV6-6 and TRBJ1-5, with D maybe TRBD1 (5 bases). The CDR3 totals 14 residues. Germline CDR1 reads MNHNY; CDR2 reads SVGAGI (reference sequence). V gave up 7 bases and J gave up 6 bases, with 16 bases separating them. The CDR3 sequence is CASTLWGVGQPQHF. CDR3 DNA: TGTGCCAGCACCTTATGGGGGGTCGGTCAGCCCCAGCATTTT.

V usage is TRBV7-8 and J usage is TRBJ1-4; 8 bases fit TRBD1. This CDR3 contains 17 residues. The V segment lost 4 bases and the J segment 1 base; nucleotides outside the gene matches: 8. Germline CDR1 and CDR2: SGHVS and FQNEAQ. The CDR3 DNA reads TGTGCCAGCAGCTCCCGACAGGGGCAGAGAACTAATGAAAAACTGTTTTTT. Translated: CASSSRQGQRTNEKLFF.

The V and J genes are TRBV2 and TRBJ2-7, with TRBD1 matching over 10 bases. The germline V gene has CDR1 SNHLY and CDR2 FYNNEI. The junction had 4 bases not matched to a gene; V was cut back by 2 bases and J by 6 bases. The CDR3 length is 14 residues. The CDR3: CASSEMGQGTEQYF. CDR3 sequence (DNA): TGTGCCAGCAGTGAAATGGGACAGGGGACCGAGCAGTACTTC.

The CDR3 loop reads CASSHSVRYSYNEQFF. CDR3 DNA sequence: TGTGCCAGCAGTCACTCTGTGAGATACTCCTACAATGAGCAGTTCTTC. The chain carries TRBV27 and TRBJ2-1, with D unclear. The CDR3 sequence is 16 residues long. V lost 5 bases and J lost 0, with 14 bases in between. Germline V gene sequence: CDR1 MNHEY, CDR2 SMNVEV (reference sequence).

V and J are TRBV4-1 and TRBJ2-7; D ambiguous. CDR3 length equals 14 residues. The ends were cut back, 0 bases at V and 1 base at J, with 7 bases in the middle. CDR1 MGHRA and CDR2 YSYEKL come from the germline V gene. DNA for the CDR3: TGCGCCAGCAGCCAAGAAATGAGGTCCTACGAGCAGTACTTC. Translated: CASSQEMRSYEQYF.

This chain uses TRBV29-1 with TRBJ2-7, with 9 bases fitting TRBD1. This CDR3 is 15 amino acids long. Germline CDR1 and CDR2: SQVTM and ANQGSEA. Losses at the gene ends were 6 bases for V and 6 bases for J; bases not matched to a gene: 15. Written as DNA, the CDR3 is TGCAGCGTCGTTAATCCGGGACAGGGTGTCTCCGAGCAGTACTTC. Its translation is CSVVNPGQGVSEQYF.

The chain employs TRBV19 and TRBJ2-3; D unresolved. The CDR3 loop spans 14 amino acids. The V end lost 4 bases, the J end lost 0 bases, and 8 bases lay between the germline ends. The germline V gene has CDR1 LNHDA and CDR2 SQIVND (reference sequence). The CDR3 bases are TGTGCCAGTAGTACAGGTCTGAGCACAGATACGCAGTATTTT. The encoded protein is CASSTGLSTDTQYF.

The CDR3 bases are TGTGCCAGCAGCTTAAATCCTATCGGGGAGCTGTTTTTT. Encoded protein: CASSLNPIGELFF. The rearrangement links TRBV7-3 to TRBJ2-2; D is uncertain. V lost 1 base and J lost 7, with 7 bases in between. The CDR3 consists of 13 residues. Germline V gives CDR1 SGHTA, CDR2 FQGTGA.

The rearrangement uses TRBV6-5 and TRBJ2-7, with 7 bases identical to TRBD1. V lost 3 bases to trimming and J lost 4 bases; unmatched junction nucleotides: 3. Germline V gene data show CDR1 as MNHEY and CDR2 as SVGAGI. The CDR3 loop spans 13 amino acids. CDR3 residues: CASSYHRGYEQYF. The CDR3 DNA reads TGTGCCAGCAGTTATCACAGGGGTTACGAGCAGTACTTC.

The chain links TRBV28 to TRBJ2-1, with TRBD2 matching over 7 bases. J was trimmed by 0 bases and V by 6 bases; bases with no gene match: 14. CDR1 MDHEN and CDR2 SYDVKM come from the germline V gene. This CDR3 has 18 amino acids. The CDR3 here is CASSSPVQGLPSYNEQFF. The CDR3 DNA is TGTGCCAGCAGCTCACCAGTTCAGGGACTACCCTCCTACAATGAGCAGTTCTTC.

V usage is TRBV18 and J usage is TRBJ2-7, with D possibly TRBD2 on 6 matching bases. This CDR3 has 14 amino acids. Germline CDR1 reads KGHSH; CDR2 reads LQKENI. V lost 3 bases and J 6 bases, leaving 15 bases between the germline ends. The CDR3 sequence is CASSPRTNNGEQYF. In DNA form, the CDR3 reads TGTGCCAGCTCACCTAGGACTAATAATGGCGAGCAGTACTTC. Variable domain in full (rest from reference TRBV18 and TRBJ2-7): NAGVMQNPRHLVRRRGQEARLRCSPMKGHSHVYWYRQLPEEGLKFMVYLQKENIIDESGMPKERFSAEFPKEGPSILRIQQVVRGDSAAYFCASSPRTNNGEQYFGPGTRLTVT.

This chain connects TRBV11-2 to TRBJ1-1; TRBD1 might be the D (5 bases). V was shortened by 5 bases and J by 0 bases, with 19 bases between the two germline ends. Germline loops: CDR1 SGHAT, CDR2 FQNNGV. This CDR3 region has 17 residues. For the CDR3, the DNA is TGTGCCAGCAGCGCTAGGGGCGGGGAGGGCTTGAACACTGAAGCTTTCTTT. Translating it yields CASSARGGEGLNTEAFF.

The gene calls are TRBV2 and TRBJ2-5, with a possible D match to TRBD2 (5 bases). This CDR3 contains 16 residues. Trimming took off 0 bases at V and 4 bases at J, with 15 bases between the two ends. Germline V gene sequence: CDR1 SNHLY, CDR2 FYNNEI. The CDR3 bases are TGTGCCAGCAGTGAAGCGCCGGACTCCTGGGTAGAGACCCAGTACTTC. It yields the protein CASSEAPDSWVETQYF.

J is TRBJ2-2 and V is TRBV19; D gene ambiguous. The CDR3 has 12 residues. Germline assignment: CDR1 LNHDA and CDR2 SQIVND (reference sequence). V lost 5 bases and J lost 5, with 6 bases in between. CDR3 coding DNA: TGTGCCAGTAGTGTAAATACCGGGGAGCTGTTTTTT. This sequence encodes CASSVNTGELFF.

This clone was recorded a few times. The chain joins TRBV2 to TRBJ2-7; D is uncertain. The germline V gene encodes CDR1 SNHLY and CDR2 FYNNEI. Trimming stripped 4 bases from V and 3 bases from J, with 10 bases between. The CDR3 is 13 residues long. CDR3 coding DNA: TGTGCCAGCAGTGCTGATCAACTCTACGAGCAGTACTTC. Its translation: CASSADQLYEQYF. The variable domain in full, completed from reference TRBV2 and TRBJ2-7, reads EPEVTQTPSHQVTQMGQEVILRCVPISNHLYFYWYRQILGQKVEFLVSFYNNEISEKSEIFDDQFSVERPDGSNFTLKIRSTKLEDSAMYFCASSADQLYEQYFGPGTRLTVT.

This clone was observed once. The CDR3 DNA follows: TGTGCCAGCAGCCGGTCGGGGGGGCTTGGCTACAATGAGCAGTTCTTC. Translation gives CASSRSGGLGYNEQFF. The genes are TRBV11-1 and TRBJ2-1, with 8 bases that match TRBD2. CDR1 is SGHAT and CDR2 is FQDESV in the germline V gene (reference sequence). J lost 3 bases, V lost 5 bases, and 9 bases had no gene match. CDR3 length equals 16 residues.

The chain uses TRBV27 and TRBJ2-7; tentatively, D is TRBD1 (6 bases). Germline CDR1 MNHEY, CDR2 SMNVEV (reference sequence). Between the trimmed V and J ends, which lost 4 bases and 3 bases, there was a span of 13 bases. The CDR3 runs 14 residues. The CDR3 spells CASSSSNRDYEQYF. Here the CDR3 DNA reads TGTGCCAGCAGTTCCTCCAACAGGGACTACGAGCAGTACTTC.

The J gene is TRBJ2-3, the V gene TRBV7-2; maybe TRBD2 (5 bases). V gave up 5 bases and J gave up 1 base, with 16 bases separating them. Germline V gene lookup returns CDR1 SGHTA and CDR2 FQGNSA. The CDR3 has 16 amino acids. In nucleotides, the CDR3 is TGTGCCAGCAGCCGCAGCGGCCTATGGGGCACAGATACGCAGTATTTT. It codes for CASSRSGLWGTDTQYF.

V is TRBV19 and J is TRBJ1-2; D remains ambiguous. The CDR3 spans 16 residues. From germline, CDR1 is LNHDA and CDR2 SQIVND (reference sequence). Trimming took 7 bases from V and 2 from J, leaving 20 bases between them. The DNA of the CDR3 is TGTGCCAGTACCAGGCGCAGCCAATATCCGAACTATGGCTACACCTTC. It encodes CASTRRSQYPNYGYTF.

This clone is a singleton in its sample. The chain recombines TRBV4-2 with TRBJ1-2; 9 nucleotides match TRBD1. The CDR3 is 16 residues long. The V and J ends lost 5 bases and 4 bases, in that order; junction bases with no gene match: 11. Germline CDR1 LGHNA, CDR2 YNFKEQ. The CDR3 bases are TGTGCCAGCAGCGAAAACTTGGGACAGGGAGTCTATGGCTACACCTTC. It translates to CASSENLGQGVYGYTF.

This chain joins TRBV21-1 and TRBJ2-7; the DNA was not used to check the table's D call, TRBD1. TRBV21-1 is classified as a pseudogene. The length of the CDR3 is 15 residues. The chain's CDR3 is CASSSEGQGWYEQYF. The CDR3 DNA reads as TGTGCCAGCAGCTCAGAGGGACAGGGATGGTACGAGCAGTACTTC.

The chain joins TRBV6-4 to TRBJ2-3, with 12 bases identical to TRBD1. Unmatched junction bases numbered 5, after V lost 6 bases and J lost 4 bases. The V gene's germline CDR1 is MRHNA and CDR2 SNTAGT. The CDR3 is 15 residues long. The CDR3 region has the DNA TGTGCCAGCAGCGCCGGGACAGGGGGCCCAGATACGCAGTATTTT. This codes for CASSAGTGGPDTQYF.

The chain combines TRBV30 with TRBJ2-7, with TRBD2 matching over 9 bases. V shed 3 bases, J shed 0 bases, and the junction held 3 bases outside the gene matches. The CDR3 contains 14 residues. CDR1 is GTSNPN, CDR2 SVGIG, per germline (reference sequence). The CDR3: CAWRSGRSSYEQYF. DNA for the CDR3: TGTGCCTGGAGGAGCGGGAGGAGCTCCTACGAGCAGTACTTC. Using reference TRBV30 and TRBJ2-7 for the parts outside the CDR3, the full variable domain is SQTIHQWPATLVQPVGSPLSLECTVEGTSNPNLYWYRQAAGRGLQLLFYSVGIGQISSEVPQNLSASRPQDRQFILSSKKLLLSDSGFYLCAWRSGRSSYEQYFGPGTRLTVT.

V and J are TRBV6-7 and TRBJ2-3, with D possibly being TRBD2 (6 bases). TRBV6-7 is an ORF, with its function uncertain. V gave up 2 bases and J gave up 3 bases, with 15 bases separating them. This CDR3 has 16 amino acids. Here the CDR3 DNA reads TGTGCCAGCAGTTACCCCGGGGGTTATGGGACAGATACGCAGTATTTT. This translates into CASSYPGGYGTDTQYF.

This clone was picked up one time. The rearrangement links TRBV5-1 to TRBJ2-3; 13 nucleotides agree with TRBD2. The CDR3 has 18 amino acids. The germline gives CDR1 SGHRS, CDR2 YFSETQ. The J segment lost 0 bases and the V segment lost 2 bases, leaving 6 bases of the junction unmatched. The CDR3 protein is CASSFFSTSGGSTDTQYF. The CDR3 DNA is TGCGCCAGCAGCTTCTTTTCGACTAGCGGGGGGAGCACAGATACGCAGTATTTT.